Given below is one T cell receptor beta chain in context. The sample belongs to a study of blood T cell repertoires in COVID-19. Study summary: Specimens from acute and convalescent COVID-19 originated in the United States, Italy and Spain. PBMCs, B-cell-depleted T cells, or T cells provided the cDNA or gDNA that made up the material.

Germline CDR1 and CDR2: SGHTA and FQGNSA. The length of the CDR3 is 15 residues. V was clipped by 5 bases and J by 5 bases; unmatched bases: 9. Study processing details: Estimates of nucleated cell counts were drawn from the amplification of reference gene primers. Profiling relied on immunoSEQ multiplex PCR, and the TCRdb table lists in-frame clones only, not all of them. The DNA was the basis for D and trimming; V, J and clone size are from that table. The table shows 180,000 or so clones, with around 82% occurring only once. The sequencing sample was made of peripheral blood. The chain joins TRBV7-2 to TRBJ2-4; TRBD1 agrees at 7 bases. The sequence derives from a man in his sixties who had recovered from COVID-19. CDR3 region: CASSRSRDRENIQYF. CDR3 in DNA: TGTGCCAGCAGCCGTAGCCGGGACAGAGAAAACATTCAGTACTTC. Supplemented by reference TRBV7-2 and TRBJ2-4, the full variable domain reads GAGVSQSPSNKVTEKGKDVELRCDPISGHTALYWYRQSLGQGLEFLIYFQGNSAPDKSGLPSDRFSAERTGGSVSTLTIQRTQQEDSAVYLCASSRSRDRENIQYFGAGTRLSVL.